This TCR beta chain emerged from a study of cytomegalovirus exposure and HLA in healthy donors. Study overall: Inside one of the first data releases sat tens of millions of unique TCRs taken from HLA-typed donors. Most donors, 70% to 85% of several hundred genotyped, fell in the Caucasian-associated ancestry cluster.

Use of 60 Vbeta and 13 Jbeta primers characterized the PCR. The data were produced by immunoSEQ multiplex PCR, yet TCRdb's version contains in-frame clones alone and is incomplete. The data hold approximately 74,000 clones, with about 79% observed a single time. Regarding the study as a whole: Analyses of presence and absence presupposed an approximately uniform sequencing depth across donors.

Germline loops: CDR1 SGHVS, CDR2 FNYEAQ. The CDR3 extends over 12 amino acids. V dropped 4 bases and J dropped 7 bases, with 8 bases sitting between them. As to this clone: The antigen is unknown.

The genes are TRBV7-6 and TRBJ2-1; D is perhaps TRBD2 (6 bases). The specimen sequenced was PBMCs. The receptor's source is a woman in her thirties or forties in good health and CMV-seronegative. CDR3 residues: CASSWRVNEQFF. CDR3 coding DNA: TGTGCCAGCAGCTGGAGGGTAAATGAGCAGTTCTTC.